This T cell receptor beta chain was retrieved from a study of blood T cell repertoires in COVID-19. The wider study: Donors in the United States, Italy and Spain gave samples during acute or convalescent COVID-19. Sample material is recorded as cDNA or gDNA derived from T cells, B-cell-depleted T cells, or PBMCs.

This CDR3 is built from 13 residues. The germline CDR1 and CDR2 sequences are MNHNY and SVGAGI (reference sequence). Trimming pared 4 bases from V and 6 bases from J, leaving 10 bases between. This clone has a handful of counts. Methods used by the authors: Reference gene primer amplification in the assay estimated nucleated cell counts. The protocol was immunoSEQ multiplex PCR, while the TCRdb copy is restricted to in-frame clones and leaves out a portion. D and trimming come from the DNA, and the V and J calls and clone size come from that table. This table holds about 190,000 clones, over 80% found once.

This chain joins TRBV6-6 and TRBJ1-5; possibly TRBD1 for D (6 bases). The source material was peripheral blood. The receptor comes from a woman aged 25-40 years with acute or convalescent COVID-19. The CDR3 DNA reads TGTGCCAGCAGTTTAGGGGGAAGTCAGCCCCAGCATTTT. It codes for CASSLGGSQPQHF.